The clone carrying this TCR beta chain was detected once. The junction had 7 bases not matched to a gene; V was cut back by 0 bases and J by 7 bases. The V gene's germline CDR1 is SGDLS and CDR2 YYNGEE. The CDR3 has 16 amino acids. The data were taken from a study of cytomegalovirus exposure and HLA in healthy donors. A multiplex PCR was run with 60 Vbeta primers and 13 Jbeta primers. Sequencing was performed with immunoSEQ multiplex PCR; in TCRdb, only in-frame clones are kept and a portion is missing. This sample has 150,000 to 200,000 clones, with roughly 80% found just once. Material for sequencing was PBMCs. The sequence came from a woman aged 18-29 years in good health and CMV-seronegative. V is TRBV9 and J is TRBJ2-1; 10 bases line up with TRBD2. The CDR3: CASSVVRASGRNEQFF. The CDR3 bases are TGTGCCAGCAGCGTAGTCAGGGCTAGCGGGAGAAATGAGCAGTTCTTC.